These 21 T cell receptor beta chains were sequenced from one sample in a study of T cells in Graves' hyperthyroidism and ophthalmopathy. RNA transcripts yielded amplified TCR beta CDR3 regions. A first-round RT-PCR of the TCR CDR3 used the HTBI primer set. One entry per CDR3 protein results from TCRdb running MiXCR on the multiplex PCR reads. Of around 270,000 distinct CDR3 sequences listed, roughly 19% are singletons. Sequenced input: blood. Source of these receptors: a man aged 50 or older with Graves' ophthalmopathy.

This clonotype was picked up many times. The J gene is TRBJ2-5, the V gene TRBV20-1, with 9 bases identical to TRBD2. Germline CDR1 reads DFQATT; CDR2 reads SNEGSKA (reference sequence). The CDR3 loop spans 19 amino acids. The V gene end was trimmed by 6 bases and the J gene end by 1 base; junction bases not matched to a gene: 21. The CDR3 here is CSAAGDENFSGGAQETQYF. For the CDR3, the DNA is TGCAGTGCGGCAGGGGACGAGAACTTTAGCGGGGGAGCCCAAGAGACCCAGTACTTC.

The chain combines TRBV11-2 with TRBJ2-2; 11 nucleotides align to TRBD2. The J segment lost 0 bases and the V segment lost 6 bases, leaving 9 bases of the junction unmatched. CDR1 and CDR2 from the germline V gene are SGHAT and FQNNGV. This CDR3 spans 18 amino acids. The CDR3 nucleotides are TGTGCCAGCAGTGAACTAGCGGGAGCGTTCGCGAACACCGGGGAGCTGTTTTTT. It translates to CASSELAGAFANTGELFF.

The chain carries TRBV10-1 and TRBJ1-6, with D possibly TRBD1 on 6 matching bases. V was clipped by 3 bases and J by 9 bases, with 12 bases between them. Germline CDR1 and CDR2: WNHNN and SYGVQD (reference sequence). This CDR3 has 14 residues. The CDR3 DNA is TGCGCCAGCAGTGACTCCGGGGGCATTTCACCCCTCCACTTT. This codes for CASSDSGGISPLHF.

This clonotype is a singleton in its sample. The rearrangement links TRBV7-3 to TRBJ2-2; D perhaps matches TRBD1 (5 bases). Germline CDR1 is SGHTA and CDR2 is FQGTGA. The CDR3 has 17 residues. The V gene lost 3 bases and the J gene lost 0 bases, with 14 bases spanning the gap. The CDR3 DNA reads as TGTGCCAGCAGCTTCCTTGGACACCCCGCGAACACCGGGGAGCTGTTTTTT. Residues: CASSFLGHPANTGELFF.

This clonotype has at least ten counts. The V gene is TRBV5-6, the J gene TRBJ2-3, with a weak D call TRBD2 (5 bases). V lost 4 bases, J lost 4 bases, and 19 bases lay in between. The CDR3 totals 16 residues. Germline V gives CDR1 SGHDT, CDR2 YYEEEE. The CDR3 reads CASSTGVWEWADTQYF. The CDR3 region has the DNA TGTGCCAGCAGCACCGGGGTGTGGGAGTGGGCAGATACGCAGTATTTT.

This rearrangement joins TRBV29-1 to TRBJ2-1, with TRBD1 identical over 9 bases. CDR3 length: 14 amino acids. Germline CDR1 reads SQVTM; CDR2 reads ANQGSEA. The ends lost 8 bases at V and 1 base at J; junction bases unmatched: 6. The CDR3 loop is CSLRGTGSYNEQFF. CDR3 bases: TGCAGCCTTAGAGGGACAGGGTCCTACAATGAGCAGTTCTTC.

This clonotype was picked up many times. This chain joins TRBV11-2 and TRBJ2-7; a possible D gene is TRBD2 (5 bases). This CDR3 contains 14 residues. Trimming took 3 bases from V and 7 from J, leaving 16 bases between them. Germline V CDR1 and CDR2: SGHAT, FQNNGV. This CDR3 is CASSLGTSPGEQYF. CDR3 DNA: TGTGCCAGCAGCTTGGGTACTAGTCCTGGGGAGCAGTACTTC.

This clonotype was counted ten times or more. CDR3 sequence (DNA): TGTGCCAGCAGCTCCACCGGGACCGAAGCTTTCTTT. Protein sequence: CASSSTGTEAFF. The J gene is TRBJ1-1, the V gene TRBV13; maybe TRBD1 (5 bases). Per the germline V gene, CDR1 is PRHDT and CDR2 is FYEKMQ (reference sequence). This CDR3 comprises 12 residues. With 4 bases removed from V and 8 bases from J, the gap between germline ends came to 11 bases.

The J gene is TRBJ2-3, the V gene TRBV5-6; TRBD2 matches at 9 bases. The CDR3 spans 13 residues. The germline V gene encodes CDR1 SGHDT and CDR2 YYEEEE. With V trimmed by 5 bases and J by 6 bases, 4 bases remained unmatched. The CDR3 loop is CASRETSGDTQYF. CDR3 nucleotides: TGTGCCAGCAGAGAAACTAGCGGGGATACGCAGTATTTT. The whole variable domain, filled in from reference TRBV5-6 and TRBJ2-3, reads DAGVTQSPTHLIKTRGQQVTLRCSPKSGHDTVSWYQQALGQGPQFIFQYYEEEERQRGNFPDRFSGHQFPNYSSELNVNALLLGDSALYLCASRETSGDTQYFGPGTRLTVL.

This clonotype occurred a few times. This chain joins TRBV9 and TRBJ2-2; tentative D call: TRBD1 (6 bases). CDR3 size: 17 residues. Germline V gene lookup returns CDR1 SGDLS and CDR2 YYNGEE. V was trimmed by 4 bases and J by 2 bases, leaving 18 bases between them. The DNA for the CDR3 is TGTGCCAGCAGCCCACAGGGAGCCAGGTCCAACACCGGGGAGCTGTTTTTT. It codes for CASSPQGARSNTGELFF.

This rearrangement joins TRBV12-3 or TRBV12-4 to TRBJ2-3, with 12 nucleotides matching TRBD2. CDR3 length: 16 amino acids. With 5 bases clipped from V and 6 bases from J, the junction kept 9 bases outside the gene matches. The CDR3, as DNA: TGTGCCAGCAGTCCGGGACTAGCGGGCTTGTGGGATACGCAGTATTTT. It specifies CASSPGLAGLWDTQYF.

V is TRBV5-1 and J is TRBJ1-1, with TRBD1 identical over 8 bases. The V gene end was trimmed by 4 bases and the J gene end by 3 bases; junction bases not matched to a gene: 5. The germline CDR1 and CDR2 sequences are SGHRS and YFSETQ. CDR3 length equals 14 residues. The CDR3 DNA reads TGCGCCAGCAGCAGCAGGGGGCACGACACTGAAGCTTTCTTT. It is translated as CASSSRGHDTEAFF.

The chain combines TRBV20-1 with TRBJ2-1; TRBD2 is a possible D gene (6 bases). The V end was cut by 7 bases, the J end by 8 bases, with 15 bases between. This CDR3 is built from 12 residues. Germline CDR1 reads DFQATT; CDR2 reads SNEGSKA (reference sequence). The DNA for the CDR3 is TGCAGTGTGGCGACTAGACTCGATGAGCAGTTCTTC. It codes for CSVATRLDEQFF.

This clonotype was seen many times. The CDR3 sequence: CASSLAYGGEQFF. The CDR3 DNA follows: TGTGCCAGCAGCTTAGCATACGGCGGTGAGCAGTTCTTC. The V and J genes are TRBV7-2 and TRBJ2-1; D is unresolved. The ends were cut back, 0 bases at V and 9 bases at J, with 9 bases in the middle. The CDR3 is made up of 13 amino acids. Germline V lookup: CDR1 SGHTA, CDR2 FQGNSA.

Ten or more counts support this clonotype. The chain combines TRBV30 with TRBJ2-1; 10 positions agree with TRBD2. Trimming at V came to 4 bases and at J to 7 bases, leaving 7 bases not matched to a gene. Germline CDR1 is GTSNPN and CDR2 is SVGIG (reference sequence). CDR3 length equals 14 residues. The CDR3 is CAWKGLAGANEQFF. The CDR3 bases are TGTGCCTGGAAGGGTCTAGCGGGAGCAAATGAGCAGTTCTTC. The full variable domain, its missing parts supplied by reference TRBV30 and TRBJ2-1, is SQTIHQWPATLVQPVGSPLSLECTVEGTSNPNLYWYRQAAGRGLQLLFYSVGIGQISSEVPQNLSASRPQDRQFILSSKKLLLSDSGFYLCAWKGLAGANEQFFGPGTRLTVL.

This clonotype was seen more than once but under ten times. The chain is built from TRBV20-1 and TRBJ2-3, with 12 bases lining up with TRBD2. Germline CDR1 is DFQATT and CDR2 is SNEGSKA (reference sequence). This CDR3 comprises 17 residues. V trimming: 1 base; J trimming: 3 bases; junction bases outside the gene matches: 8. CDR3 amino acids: CSARAITGTSGTDTQYF. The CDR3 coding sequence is TGCAGTGCTAGAGCTATAACCGGGACTAGCGGGACAGATACGCAGTATTTT.

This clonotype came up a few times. Here the CDR3 DNA reads TGTGCCAGCAGCGACGGGACTAGCCGGAGGACAGATACGCAGTATTTT. As protein: CASSDGTSRRTDTQYF. V usage is TRBV13 and J usage is TRBJ2-3, with TRBD2 matching 9 bases. From germline, CDR1 is PRHDT and CDR2 FYEKMQ (reference sequence). The V segment lost 5 bases and the J segment 3 bases; nucleotides outside the gene matches: 9. The CDR3 spans 16 residues.

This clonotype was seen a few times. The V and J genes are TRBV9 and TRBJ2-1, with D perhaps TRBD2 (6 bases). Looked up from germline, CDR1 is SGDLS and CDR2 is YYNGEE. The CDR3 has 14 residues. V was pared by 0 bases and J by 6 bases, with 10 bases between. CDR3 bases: TGTGCCAGCAGCGTAGGGCGGGGCGCCAATGAGCAGTTCTTC. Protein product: CASSVGRGANEQFF.

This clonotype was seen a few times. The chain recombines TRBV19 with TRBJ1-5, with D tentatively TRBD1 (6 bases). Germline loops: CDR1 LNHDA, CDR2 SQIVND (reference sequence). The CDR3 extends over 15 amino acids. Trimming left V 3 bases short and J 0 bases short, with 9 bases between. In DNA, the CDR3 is TGTGCCAGTAGTATTACAGGGTCTAGCAATCAGCCCCAGCATTTT. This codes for CASSITGSSNQPQHF.

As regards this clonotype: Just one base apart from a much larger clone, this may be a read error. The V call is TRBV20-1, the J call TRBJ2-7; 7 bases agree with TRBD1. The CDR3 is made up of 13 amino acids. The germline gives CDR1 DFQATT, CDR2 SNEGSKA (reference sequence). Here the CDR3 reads CNARGDRDYEQYF. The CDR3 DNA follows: TGCAATGCTAGAGGAGACAGGGACTACGAGCAGTACTTC.

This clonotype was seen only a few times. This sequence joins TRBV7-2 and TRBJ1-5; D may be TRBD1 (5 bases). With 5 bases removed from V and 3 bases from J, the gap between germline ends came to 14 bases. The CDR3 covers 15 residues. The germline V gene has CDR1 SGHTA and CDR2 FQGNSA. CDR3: CASSGGGVVNQPQHF. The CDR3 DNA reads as TGTGCCAGCAGCGGGGGGGGGGTGGTCAATCAGCCCCAGCATTTT.